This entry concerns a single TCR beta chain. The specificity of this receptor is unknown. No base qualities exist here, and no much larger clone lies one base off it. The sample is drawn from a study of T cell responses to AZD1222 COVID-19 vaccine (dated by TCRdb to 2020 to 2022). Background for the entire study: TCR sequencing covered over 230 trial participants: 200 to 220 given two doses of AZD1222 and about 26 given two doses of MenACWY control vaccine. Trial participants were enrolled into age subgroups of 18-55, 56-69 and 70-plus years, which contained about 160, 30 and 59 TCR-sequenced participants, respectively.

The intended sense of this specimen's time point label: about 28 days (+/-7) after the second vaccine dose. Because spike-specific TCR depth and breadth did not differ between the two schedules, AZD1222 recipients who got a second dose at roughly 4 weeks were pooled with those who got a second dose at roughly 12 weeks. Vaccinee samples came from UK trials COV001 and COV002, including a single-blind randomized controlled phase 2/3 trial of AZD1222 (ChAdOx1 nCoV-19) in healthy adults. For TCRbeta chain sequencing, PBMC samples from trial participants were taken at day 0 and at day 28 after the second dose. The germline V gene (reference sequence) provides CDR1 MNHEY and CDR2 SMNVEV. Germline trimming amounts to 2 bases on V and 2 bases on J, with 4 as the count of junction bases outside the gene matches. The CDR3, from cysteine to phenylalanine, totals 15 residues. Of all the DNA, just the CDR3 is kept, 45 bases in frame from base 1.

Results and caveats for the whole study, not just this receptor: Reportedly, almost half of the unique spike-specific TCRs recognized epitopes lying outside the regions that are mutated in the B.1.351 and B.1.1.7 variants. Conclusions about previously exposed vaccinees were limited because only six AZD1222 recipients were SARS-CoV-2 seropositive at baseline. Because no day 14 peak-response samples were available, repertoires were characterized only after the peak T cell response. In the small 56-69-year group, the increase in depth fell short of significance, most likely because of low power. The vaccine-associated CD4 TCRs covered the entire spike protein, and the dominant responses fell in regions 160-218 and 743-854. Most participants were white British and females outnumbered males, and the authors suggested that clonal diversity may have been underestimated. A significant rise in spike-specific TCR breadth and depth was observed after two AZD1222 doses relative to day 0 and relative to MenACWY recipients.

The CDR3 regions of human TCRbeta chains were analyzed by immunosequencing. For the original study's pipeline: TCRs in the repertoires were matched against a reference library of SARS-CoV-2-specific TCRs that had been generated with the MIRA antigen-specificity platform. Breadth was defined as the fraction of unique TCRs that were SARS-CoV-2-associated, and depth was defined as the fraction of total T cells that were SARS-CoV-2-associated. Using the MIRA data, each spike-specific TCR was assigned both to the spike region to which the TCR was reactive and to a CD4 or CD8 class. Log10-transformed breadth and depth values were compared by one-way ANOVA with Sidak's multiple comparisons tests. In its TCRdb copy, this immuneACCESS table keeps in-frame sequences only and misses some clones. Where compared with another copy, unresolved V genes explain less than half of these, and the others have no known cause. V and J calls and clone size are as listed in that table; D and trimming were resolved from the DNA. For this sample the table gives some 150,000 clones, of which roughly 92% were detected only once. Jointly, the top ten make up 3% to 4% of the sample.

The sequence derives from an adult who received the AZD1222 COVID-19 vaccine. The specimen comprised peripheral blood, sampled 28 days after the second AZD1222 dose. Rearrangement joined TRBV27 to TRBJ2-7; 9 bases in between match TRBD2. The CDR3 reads CASSLKTSGTYEQYF. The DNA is TGTGCCAGCAGTTTAAAGACTAGCGGTACCTACGAGCAGTACTTC.